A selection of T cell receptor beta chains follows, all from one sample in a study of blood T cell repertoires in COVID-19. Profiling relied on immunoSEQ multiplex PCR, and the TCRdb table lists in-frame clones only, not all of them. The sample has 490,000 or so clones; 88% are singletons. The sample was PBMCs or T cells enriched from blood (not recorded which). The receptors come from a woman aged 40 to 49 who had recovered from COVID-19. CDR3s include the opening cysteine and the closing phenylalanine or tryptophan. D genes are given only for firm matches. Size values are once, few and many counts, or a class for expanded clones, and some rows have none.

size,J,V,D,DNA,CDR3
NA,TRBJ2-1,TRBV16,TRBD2,TGTGCCAGCAGCCATAGCGGGAGGGCAACGGGGAATGAGCAGTTCTTC,CASSHSGRATGNEQFF
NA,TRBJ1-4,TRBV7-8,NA,TGTGCCAGCAGCTTAGGATCAAGGAGAGAAAAACTGTTTTTT,CASSLGSRREKLFF
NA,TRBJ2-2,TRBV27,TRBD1,TGTGCCAGCAGTAGGACAGGGGTGTATCTGACCGGGGAGCTGTTTTTT,CASSRTGVYLTGELFF
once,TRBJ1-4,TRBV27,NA,TGTGCCAGCAGTTTGGTCTCAGGGGCCCACAATGAAAAACTGTTTTTT,CASSLVSGAHNEKLFF
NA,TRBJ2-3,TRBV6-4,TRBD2,TGTGCCAGCAGTGATAGCGGGAGGGCCACAGATACGCAGTATTTT,CASSDSGRATDTQYF
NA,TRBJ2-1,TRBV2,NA,TGTGCCAGCAGTGGTACGGGACTGCCCAGGGACAATGAGCAGTTCTTC,CASSGTGLPRDNEQFF
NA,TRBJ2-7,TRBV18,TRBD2,TGTGCCAGCTCACCGATGCCGGGACTAGCGGACTACGAGCAGTACTTC,CASSPMPGLADYEQYF
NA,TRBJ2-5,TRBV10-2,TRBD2,TGCGCCAGCAGTGGCGGACTAGCGGGAGGTGGGGGAGAGACCCAGTACTTC,CASSGGLAGGGGETQYF
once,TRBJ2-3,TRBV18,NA,TGTGCCAGCTCCCTCAGGGGACCGATTAGCACAGATACGCAGTATTTT,CASSLRGPISTDTQYF
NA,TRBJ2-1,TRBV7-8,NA,TGTGCCAGCAGCCACCCATTGGGGGGAGGAGGGAATGAGCAGTTCTTC,CASSHPLGGGGNEQFF
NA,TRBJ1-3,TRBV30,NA,TGTGCCTGGAGTCGGGACATTGGAAACACCATATATTTT,CAWSRDIGNTIYF
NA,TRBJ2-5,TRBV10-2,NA,TGCGCCAGCCAGGACTCGACGAGTCAAGAGACCCAGTACTTC,CASQDSTSQETQYF
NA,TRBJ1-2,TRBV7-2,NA,TGTGCCAGCAGCTTAAACAGGGCGTCTAACTATGGCTACACCTTC,CASSLNRASNYGYTF
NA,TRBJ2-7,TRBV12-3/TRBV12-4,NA,TGTGCCAGCAGTTTGTCTGGCGAGGTTGAGCAGTACTTC,CASSLSGEVEQYF
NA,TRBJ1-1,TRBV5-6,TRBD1,TGTGCCAGCAGCTTGGCTCCTCGGACAGGGGGCCGGAACACTGAAGCTTTCTTT,CASSLAPRTGGRNTEAFF
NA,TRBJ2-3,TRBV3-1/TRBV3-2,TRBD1,TGTGCCAGCAGCCAAGCCGGAGGGACAGGGGGGAGGGGTACGCAGTATTTT,CASSQAGGTGGRGTQYF
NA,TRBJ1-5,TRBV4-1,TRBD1,TGCGCCAGCAGCGCGGGACAGCGTATCAATCAGCCCCAGCATTTT,CASSAGQRINQPQHF
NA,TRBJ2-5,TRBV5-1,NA,TGCGCCAGCAGGGCAGGGTTTCGGGAGACCCAGTACTTC,CASRAGFRETQYF
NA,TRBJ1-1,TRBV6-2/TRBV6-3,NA,TGTGCCAGCAGTTACCTCAGGGGCCCACTTGAAGCTTTCTTT,CASSYLRGPLEAFF
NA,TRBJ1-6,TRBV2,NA,TGTGCCAGCAAGGGAGACGGGGGGGCTTCACCCCTCCACTTT,CASKGDGGASPLHF
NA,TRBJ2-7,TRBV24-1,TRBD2,TGTGCCACCAGTGATTCGGCCGGGAGGCGAACCGAGCAGTACTTC,CATSDSAGRRTEQYF
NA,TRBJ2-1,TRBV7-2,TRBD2,TGTGCCAGCAGCTTAGTGCGGGAGAATGAGCAGTTCTTC,CASSLVRENEQFF
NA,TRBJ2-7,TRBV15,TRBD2,TGTGCCACCAGCCTTGAGACAAGCCTGGGAGGGGTTATAGGCTACGAGCAGTACTTC,CATSLETSLGGVIGYEQYF
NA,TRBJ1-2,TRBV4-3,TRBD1,TGCGCCAGCAGCCAAGCCACGGGACAGGGTTTCATGTATGGCTACACCTTC,CASSQATGQGFMYGYTF
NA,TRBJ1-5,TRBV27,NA,TGTGCCAGCAGTTTACTAGGTAATCAGCCCCAGCATTTT,CASSLLGNQPQHF
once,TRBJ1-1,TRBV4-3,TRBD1,TGCGCCAGCAGCCAAGTAATAACAGGGGACTTGGGAGCTTTCTTT,CASSQVITGDLGAFF
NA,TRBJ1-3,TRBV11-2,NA,TGTGCCAGCAGCTCCCGACTCTCTGGAAACACCATATATTTT,CASSSRLSGNTIYF
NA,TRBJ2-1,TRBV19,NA,TGTGCCAGTAGCCCAAAGGTAGCGATATACAATGAGCAGTTCTTC,CASSPKVAIYNEQFF
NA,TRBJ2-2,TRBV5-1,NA,TGCGCCACCCAGATCGAATCTCTTACCGGGGAGCTGTTTTTT,CATQIESLTGELFF
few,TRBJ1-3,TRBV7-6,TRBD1,TGTGCCAGCAGCTCGCGGGACAGCGGAAACACCATATATTTT,CASSSRDSGNTIYF
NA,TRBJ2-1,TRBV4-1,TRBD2,TGCGCCAGCAGCCAAGGTGGACTAGTGTCCGTTGAGCAGTTCTTC,CASSQGGLVSVEQFF
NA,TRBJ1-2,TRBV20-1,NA,TGCAGTGCTAGAGACGACTATGGCTACACCTTC,CSARDDYGYTF
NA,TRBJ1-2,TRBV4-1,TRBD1,TGCGCCAGCAGCCAGGTCGGACAGGGTTCGAAGGGCTACACCTTC,CASSQVGQGSKGYTF
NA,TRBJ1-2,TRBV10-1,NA,TGCGCCAGCAGTCGGGAGCAAAACTATGGCTACACCTTC,CASSREQNYGYTF
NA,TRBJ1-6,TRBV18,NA,TGTGCCAGCTCACCAGGGGAGTTAACCTATAATTCACCCCTCCACTTT,CASSPGELTYNSPLHF
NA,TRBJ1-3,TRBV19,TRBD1,TGTGCCAGTAGTATTCCAGGGGGCGGAAACACCATATATTTT,CASSIPGGGNTIYF
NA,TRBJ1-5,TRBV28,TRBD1,TGTGCCAGCAGTTTCGGGACAGGGTGGAGTCAGCCCCAGCATTTT,CASSFGTGWSQPQHF
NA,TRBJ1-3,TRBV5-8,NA,TGTGCCAGCAGCGTGGGTTTTTTGGGCTACGGAAACACCATATATTTT,CASSVGFLGYGNTIYF
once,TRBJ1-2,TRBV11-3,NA,TGTGCCAGCAGCTTTCATAGACCTGACCAGGACTATGGCTACACCTTC,CASSFHRPDQDYGYTF
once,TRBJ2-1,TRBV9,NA,TGTGCCAGCAGCCCCCTCCTCAATGAGCAGTTCTTC,CASSPLLNEQFF
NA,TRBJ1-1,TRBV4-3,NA,TGCGCCAGCAGCCAAGAGTTCGGGGGAACTGAAGCTTTCTTT,CASSQEFGGTEAFF
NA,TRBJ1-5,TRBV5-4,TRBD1,TGTGCCAGCAGCGTCGACAGGGACGGGGATCAGCCCCAGCATTTT,CASSVDRDGDQPQHF
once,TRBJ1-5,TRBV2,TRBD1,TGTGCCAGCAACCCGGGACAGGGATATCAGCCCCAGCATTTT,CASNPGQGYQPQHF
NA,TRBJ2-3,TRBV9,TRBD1,TGTGCCAGCGGTCGGACAGGGAACACAGATACGCAGTATTTT,CASGRTGNTDTQYF
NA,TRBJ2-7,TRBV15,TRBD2,TGTGCCACCAGCAGAGGACTAGCGGGTATTCCCTACGAGCAGTACTTC,CATSRGLAGIPYEQYF
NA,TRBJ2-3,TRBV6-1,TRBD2,TGTGCCAGCAGTGAAGAGCGGGACACAGATACGCAGTATTTT,CASSEERDTDTQYF
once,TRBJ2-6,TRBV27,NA,TGTGCCAGCAGTTCAGGGGTCGGGGCCAACGTCCTGACTTTC,CASSSGVGANVLTF
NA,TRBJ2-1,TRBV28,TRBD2,TGTGCCAGCAGTTTAGGGGGGGGTATGGGCTTCAATGAGCAGTTCTTC,CASSLGGGMGFNEQFF
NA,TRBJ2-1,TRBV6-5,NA,TGTGCCAGCAGTTACTCGTGGGGGGAGTCCTACAATGAGCAGTTCTTC,CASSYSWGESYNEQFF
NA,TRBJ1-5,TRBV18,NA,TGTGCCAGCTCAGCCGGGGGCAATCAGCCCCAGCATTTT,CASSAGGNQPQHF
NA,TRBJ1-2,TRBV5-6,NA,TGTGCCAGCAGCGTTCAGGGAGGAGGCTACACCTTC,CASSVQGGGYTF
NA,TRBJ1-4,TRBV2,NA,TGTGCCAGTATTCGGGACATCTCTGAAAAACTGTTTTTT,CASIRDISEKLFF
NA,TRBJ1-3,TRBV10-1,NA,TGCGCCAGCAGTGAGGGCCCTGGAAACACCATATATTTT,CASSEGPGNTIYF
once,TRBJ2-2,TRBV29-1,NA,TGCAGCGTTGTCGTCGGGAGCATCACCGGGGAGCTGTTTTTT,CSVVVGSITGELFF